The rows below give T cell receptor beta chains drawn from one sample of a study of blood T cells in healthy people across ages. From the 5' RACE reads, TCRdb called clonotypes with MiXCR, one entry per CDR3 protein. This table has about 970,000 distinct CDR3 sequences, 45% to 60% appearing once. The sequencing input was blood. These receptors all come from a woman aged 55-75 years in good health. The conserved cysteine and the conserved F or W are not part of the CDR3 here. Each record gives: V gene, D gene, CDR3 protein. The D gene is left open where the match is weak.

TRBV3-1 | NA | ASSQFSPQETQY
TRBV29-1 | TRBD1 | SVAHIEMTGGGDEQF
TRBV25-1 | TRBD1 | ASSDGQGAFYEQY
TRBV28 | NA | ASSTQGNIGGYT
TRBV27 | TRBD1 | ASSLSLPGQGSYGYT
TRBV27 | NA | ASSWQGFTDTQY
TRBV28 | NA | ASSLDGPPNEQF
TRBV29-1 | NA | SVAAGNT
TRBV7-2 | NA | ASSHVGSSYEQY
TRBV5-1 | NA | ASSFSDETQY
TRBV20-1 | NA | SAGEGGLQETQY
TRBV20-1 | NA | SARDLPSNEKLF
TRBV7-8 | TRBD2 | ASSRTGLAGGGSYDEQF
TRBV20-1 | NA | SAHRAQPPGVSVEQY
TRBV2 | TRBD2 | ASSPVPGLADTQY
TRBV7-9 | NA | AGRSTGGSSYNEQF
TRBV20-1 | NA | SALRLEIVGELF
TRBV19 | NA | ASDGWNSGANVLT
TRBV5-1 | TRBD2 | ASSYDKREVNEQF
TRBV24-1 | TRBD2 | ATSDPGTSGRNEQF
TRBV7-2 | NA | ASSLQAENTDTQY
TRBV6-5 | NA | ASGLGLYNEQF
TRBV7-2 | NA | ASSFLRSSTDTQY
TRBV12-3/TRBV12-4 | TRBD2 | ASTIAGLDTDTQY
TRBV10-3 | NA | AISETGLYEQY
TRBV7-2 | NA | ASSLWSGENYGYT
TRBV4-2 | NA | AGSQKLGPDTQY
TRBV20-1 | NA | SARTAVNIQY
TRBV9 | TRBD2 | ASSVSGTTSYEQY
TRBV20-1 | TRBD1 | SARGGGSYEQY
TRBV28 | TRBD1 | ASRQQGAFGANVLT
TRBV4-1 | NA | ASSQEGQVHFNYGYT
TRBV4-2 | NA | ASSQEPGRNEQY
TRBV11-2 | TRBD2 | ASSHTSGVYFEQF
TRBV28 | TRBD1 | ASSLRTGEVNSPLH
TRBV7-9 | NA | ASSEKMVEETQY
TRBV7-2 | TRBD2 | ASSLWAQTSGRSYNEQF
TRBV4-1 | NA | ASSQEGLWTEAF
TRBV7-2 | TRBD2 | ASSCSGATSDEQY
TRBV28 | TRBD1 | ASTPLGQVNIQY
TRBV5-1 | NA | ASSLAATVKGANVLT
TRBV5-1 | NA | ASTWQGDTQY
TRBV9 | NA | ASSVDGQYTDTQY
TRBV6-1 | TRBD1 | AGSGDRVYEQY
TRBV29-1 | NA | SVVGRPNTEAF
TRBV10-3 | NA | AISETGGNTIY